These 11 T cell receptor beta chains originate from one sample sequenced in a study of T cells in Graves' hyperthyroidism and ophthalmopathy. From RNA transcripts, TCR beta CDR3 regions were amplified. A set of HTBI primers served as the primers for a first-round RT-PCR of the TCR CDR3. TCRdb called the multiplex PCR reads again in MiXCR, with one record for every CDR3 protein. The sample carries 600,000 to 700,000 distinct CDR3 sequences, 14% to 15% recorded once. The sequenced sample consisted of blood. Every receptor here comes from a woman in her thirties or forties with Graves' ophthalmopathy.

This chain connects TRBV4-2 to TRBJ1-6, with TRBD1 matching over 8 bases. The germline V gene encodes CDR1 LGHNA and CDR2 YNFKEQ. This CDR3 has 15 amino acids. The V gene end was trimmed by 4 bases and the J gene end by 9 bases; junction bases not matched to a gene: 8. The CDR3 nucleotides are TGTGCCAGCAGCCGCCGGACAGGGAGTGGTTCACCCCTCCACTTT. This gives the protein CASSRRTGSGSPLHF.

This CDR3 reads CASSLVEGILGGTDTQYF. The DNA for the CDR3 is TGTGCCAGCAGCTTAGTAGAGGGAATTCTCGGCGGCACAGATACGCAGTATTTT. This chain uses TRBV11-2 with TRBJ2-3, with a tentative D call TRBD2 (5 bases). The length of the CDR3 is 18 residues. Germline V gives CDR1 SGHAT, CDR2 FQNNGV. Trimming shortened V by 1 base and J by 1 base, and 18 bases separated the two germline ends.

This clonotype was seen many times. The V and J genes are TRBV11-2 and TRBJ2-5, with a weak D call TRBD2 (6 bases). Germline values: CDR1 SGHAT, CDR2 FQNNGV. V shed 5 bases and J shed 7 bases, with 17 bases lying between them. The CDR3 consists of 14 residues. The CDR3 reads CASSPGDSQVTQYF. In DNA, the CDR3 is TGTGCCAGCAGCCCGGGGGACTCTCAGGTGACCCAGTACTTC.

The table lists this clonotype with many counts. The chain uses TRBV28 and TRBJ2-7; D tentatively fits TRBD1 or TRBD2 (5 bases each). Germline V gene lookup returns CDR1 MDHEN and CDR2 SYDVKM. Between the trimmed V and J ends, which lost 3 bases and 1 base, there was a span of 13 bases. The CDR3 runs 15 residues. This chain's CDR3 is CASSFQDGASYEQYF. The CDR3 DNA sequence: TGTGCCAGCAGTTTCCAGGACGGGGCTTCCTACGAGCAGTACTTC. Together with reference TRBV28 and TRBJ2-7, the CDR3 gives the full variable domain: DVKVTQSSRYLVKRTGEKVFLECVQDMDHENMFWYRQDPGLGLRLIYFSYDVKMKEKGDIPEGYSVSREKKERFSLILESASTNQTSMYLCASSFQDGASYEQYFGPGTRLTVT.

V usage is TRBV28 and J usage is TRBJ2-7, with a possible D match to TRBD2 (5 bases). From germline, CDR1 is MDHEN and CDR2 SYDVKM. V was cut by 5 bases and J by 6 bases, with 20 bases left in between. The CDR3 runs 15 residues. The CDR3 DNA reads TGTGCCAGCAGTCCAGGAGGCCGGGCCGGGGTCGAGCAGTACTTC. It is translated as CASSPGGRAGVEQYF.

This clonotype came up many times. The CDR3 nucleotides are TGTGCCAGCAGCGTAGGGCTAGCGGGAGCCTCCTACGAGCAGTACTTC. Translated, it gives CASSVGLAGASYEQYF. The chain recombines TRBV9 with TRBJ2-7; 10 bases are shared with TRBD2. The CDR3 runs 16 residues. Germline values: CDR1 SGDLS, CDR2 YYNGEE. J gave up 0 bases and V 0 bases, and 3 bases lay outside the gene matches.

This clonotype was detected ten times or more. The CDR3 bases are TGTGCCAGCAGTACCTCCGGGACTAGCGGGGGGTACGAGCAGTACTTC. Its protein is CASSTSGTSGGYEQYF. The chain uses TRBV27 and TRBJ2-7; 15 nucleotides line up with TRBD2. Germline V CDR1 and CDR2: MNHEY, SMNVEV (reference sequence). This CDR3 comprises 16 residues. V shed 5 bases and J 4 bases; nucleotides not matched to a gene: 6.

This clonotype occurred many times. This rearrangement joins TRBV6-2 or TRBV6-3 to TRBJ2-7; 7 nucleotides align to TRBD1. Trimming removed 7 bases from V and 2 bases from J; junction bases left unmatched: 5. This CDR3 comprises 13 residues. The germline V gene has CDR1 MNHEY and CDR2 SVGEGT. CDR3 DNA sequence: TGTGCCAGCAACCCGGGACAGACCTACGAGCAGTACTTC. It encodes CASNPGQTYEQYF.

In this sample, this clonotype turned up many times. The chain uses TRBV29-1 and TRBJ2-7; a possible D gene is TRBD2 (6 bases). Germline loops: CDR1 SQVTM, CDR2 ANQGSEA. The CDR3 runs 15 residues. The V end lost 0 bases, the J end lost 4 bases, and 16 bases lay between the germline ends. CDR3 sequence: CSVEDDTKAGYEQYF. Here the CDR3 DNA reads TGCAGCGTTGAAGATGACACCAAGGCGGGGTACGAGCAGTACTTC.

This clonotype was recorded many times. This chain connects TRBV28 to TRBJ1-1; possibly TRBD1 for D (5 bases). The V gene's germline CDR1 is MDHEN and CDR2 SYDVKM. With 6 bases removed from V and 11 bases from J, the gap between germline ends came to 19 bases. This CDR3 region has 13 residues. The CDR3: CASSPRVAGRAFF. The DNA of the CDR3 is TGTGCCAGCAGCCCGAGGGTTGCAGGGCGGGCTTTCTTT.

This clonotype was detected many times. The CDR3, as DNA: TGTGCCAGTGGGTCAGGGATCCAGCCCCAGCATTTT. It is translated as CASGSGIQPQHF. This chain uses TRBV19 with TRBJ1-5; D might be TRBD1 (5 bases). CDR1 and CDR2 from the germline V gene are LNHDA and SQIVND (reference sequence). The CDR3 has 12 amino acids. V was trimmed by 8 bases and J by 7 bases, leaving 12 bases between them.